Listed here is a single T cell receptor (beta chain). In the source study's methods: Amplified reference gene primers provided the basis for estimating nucleated cell counts. Assay used: immunoSEQ multiplex PCR; TCRdb lists only in-frame clones, some missing. Clone size and V and J calls were adopted from that table, with D and trimming inferred from the DNA. The table includes 25,000 to 35,000 clones, approximately 90% detected once. The data belong to a study of blood T cell repertoires in COVID-19. Study context: Researchers got acute and convalescent COVID-19 samples from the United States, Italy and Spain.

The receptor was derived from a human donor in a cohort sampled during active COVID-19. Sequenced material: peripheral blood.

CDR3 sequence (DNA): TGTGCCAGCAGCCCAGGGGATAGCACAGATACGCAGTATTTT. The encoded protein is CASSPGDSTDTQYF. The chain couples TRBV5-8 to TRBJ2-3, with D perhaps TRBD1 (6 bases). In germline, CDR1 is SGHTS, CDR2 YDEGEE. The CDR3 totals 14 residues. Trimming removed 4 bases from V and 0 bases from J, with 9 bases in between.